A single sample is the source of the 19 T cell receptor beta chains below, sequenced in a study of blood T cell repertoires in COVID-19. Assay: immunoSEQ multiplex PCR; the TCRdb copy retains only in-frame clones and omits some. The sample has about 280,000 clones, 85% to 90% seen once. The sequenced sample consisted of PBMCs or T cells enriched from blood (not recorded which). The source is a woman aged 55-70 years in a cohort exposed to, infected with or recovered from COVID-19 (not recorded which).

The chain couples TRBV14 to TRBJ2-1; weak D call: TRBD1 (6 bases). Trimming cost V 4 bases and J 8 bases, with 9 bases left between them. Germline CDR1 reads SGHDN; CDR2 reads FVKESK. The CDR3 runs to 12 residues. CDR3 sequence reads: CASSPRGHEQFF. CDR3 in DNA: TGTGCCAGCAGCCCCAGGGGCCATGAGCAGTTCTTC.

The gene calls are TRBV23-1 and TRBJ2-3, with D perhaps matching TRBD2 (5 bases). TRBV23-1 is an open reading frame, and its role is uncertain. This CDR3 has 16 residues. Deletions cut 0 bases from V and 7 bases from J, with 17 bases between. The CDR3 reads CASSQSAGSGSNTQYF. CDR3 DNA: TGCGCCAGCAGTCAATCTGCCGGATCGGGAAGCAATACGCAGTATTTT.

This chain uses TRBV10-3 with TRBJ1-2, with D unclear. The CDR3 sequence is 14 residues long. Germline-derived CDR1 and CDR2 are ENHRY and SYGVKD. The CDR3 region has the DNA TGTGTCACCAACCGGGAACCCGGCTCCTATGGCTACACCTTC. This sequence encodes CVTNREPGSYGYTF.

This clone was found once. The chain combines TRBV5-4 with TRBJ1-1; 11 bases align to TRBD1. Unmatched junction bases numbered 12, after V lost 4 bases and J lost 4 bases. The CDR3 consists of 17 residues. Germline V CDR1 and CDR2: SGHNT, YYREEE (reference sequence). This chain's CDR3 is CASSAVRDRGYFTEAFF. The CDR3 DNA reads TGTGCCAGCAGCGCCGTCCGGGACAGGGGGTATTTCACTGAAGCTTTCTTT.

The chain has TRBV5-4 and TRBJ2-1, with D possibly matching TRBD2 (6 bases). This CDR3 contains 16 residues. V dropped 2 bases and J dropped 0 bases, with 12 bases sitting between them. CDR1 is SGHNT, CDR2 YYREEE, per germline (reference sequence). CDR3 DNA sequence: TGTGCCAGCAGCTTAGCGGGCCTGAGCTCCTACAATGAGCAGTTCTTC. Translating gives CASSLAGLSSYNEQFF.

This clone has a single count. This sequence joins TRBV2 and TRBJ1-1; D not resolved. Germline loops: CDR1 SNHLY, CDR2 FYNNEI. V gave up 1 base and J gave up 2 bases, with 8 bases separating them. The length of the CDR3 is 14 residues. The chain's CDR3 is CASSEELANTEAFF. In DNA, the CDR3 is TGTGCCAGCAGTGAAGAATTAGCCAACACTGAAGCTTTCTTT. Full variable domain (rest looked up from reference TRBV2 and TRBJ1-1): EPEVTQTPSHQVTQMGQEVILRCVPISNHLYFYWYRQILGQKVEFLVSFYNNEISEKSEIFDDQFSVERPDGSNFTLKIRSTKLEDSAMYFCASSEELANTEAFFGQGTRLTVV.

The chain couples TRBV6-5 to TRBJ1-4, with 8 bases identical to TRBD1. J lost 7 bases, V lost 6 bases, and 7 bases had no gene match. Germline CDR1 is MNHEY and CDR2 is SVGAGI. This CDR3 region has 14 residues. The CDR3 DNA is TGTGCCAGCAGCTCCCAGGGGGCGGGTGAAAAACTGTTTTTT. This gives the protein CASSSQGAGEKLFF.

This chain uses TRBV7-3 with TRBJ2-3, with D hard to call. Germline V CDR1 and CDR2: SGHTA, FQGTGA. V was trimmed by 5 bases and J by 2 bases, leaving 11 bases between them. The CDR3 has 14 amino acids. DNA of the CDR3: TGTGCCAGCAGCCCTGGGCCCGCCACAGATACGCAGTATTTT. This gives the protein CASSPGPATDTQYF.

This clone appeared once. The CDR3 region has the DNA TGTGCCTGGAGATACAGCGGACTCACAGATACGCAGTATTTT. This codes for CAWRYSGLTDTQYF. V is TRBV30 and J is TRBJ2-3; the D gene is possibly TRBD2 (5 bases). The V and J ends lost 3 bases and 2 bases respectively, with 12 bases between them. The CDR3 runs 14 residues. Germline V gives CDR1 GTSNPN, CDR2 SVGIG (reference sequence).

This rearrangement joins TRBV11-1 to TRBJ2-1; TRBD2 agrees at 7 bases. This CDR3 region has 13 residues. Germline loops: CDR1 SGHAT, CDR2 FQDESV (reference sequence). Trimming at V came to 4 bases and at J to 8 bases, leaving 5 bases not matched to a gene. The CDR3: CASSSRLAYEQFF. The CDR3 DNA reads TGTGCCAGCAGCTCGAGACTAGCCTATGAGCAGTTCTTC.

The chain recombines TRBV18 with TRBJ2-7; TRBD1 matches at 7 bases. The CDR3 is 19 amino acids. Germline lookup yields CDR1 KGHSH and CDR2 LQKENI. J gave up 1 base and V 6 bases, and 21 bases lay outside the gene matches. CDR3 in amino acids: CASSPQRGQPKGISYEQYF. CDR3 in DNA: TGTGCCAGCTCCCCGCAAAGGGGACAGCCCAAGGGGATATCCTACGAGCAGTACTTC.

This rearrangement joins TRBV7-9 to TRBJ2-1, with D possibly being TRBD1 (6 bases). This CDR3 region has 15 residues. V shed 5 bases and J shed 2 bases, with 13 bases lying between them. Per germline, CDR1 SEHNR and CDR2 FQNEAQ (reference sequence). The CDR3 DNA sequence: TGTGCCAGCAGCCCGATTCGACAGGCCTACAATGAGCAGTTCTTC. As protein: CASSPIRQAYNEQFF.

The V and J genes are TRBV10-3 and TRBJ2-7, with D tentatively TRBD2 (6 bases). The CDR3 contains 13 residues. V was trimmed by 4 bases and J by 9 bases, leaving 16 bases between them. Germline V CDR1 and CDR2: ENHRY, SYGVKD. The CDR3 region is CAISVSGEEGQYF. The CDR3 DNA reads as TGTGCCATCAGTGTCTCTGGAGAGGAGGGGCAGTACTTC.

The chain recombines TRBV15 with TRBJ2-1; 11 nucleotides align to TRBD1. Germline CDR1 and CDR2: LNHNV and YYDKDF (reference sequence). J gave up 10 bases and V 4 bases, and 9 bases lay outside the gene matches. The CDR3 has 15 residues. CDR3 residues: CATSMTGQGAGEQFF. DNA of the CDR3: TGTGCCACCAGCATGACCGGACAGGGGGCAGGGGAGCAGTTCTTC.

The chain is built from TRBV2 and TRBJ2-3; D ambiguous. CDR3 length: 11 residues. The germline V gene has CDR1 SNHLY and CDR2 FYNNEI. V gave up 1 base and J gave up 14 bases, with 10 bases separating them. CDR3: CASSEDSWRYF. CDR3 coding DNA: TGTGCCAGCAGTGAAGACAGCTGGCGGTATTTT.

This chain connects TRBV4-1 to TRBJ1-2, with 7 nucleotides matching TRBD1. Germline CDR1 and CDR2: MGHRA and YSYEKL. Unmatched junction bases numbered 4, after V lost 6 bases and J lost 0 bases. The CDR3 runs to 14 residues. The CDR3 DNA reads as TGCGCCAGCAGAAGTCAGGGGGCTAACTATGGCTACACCTTC. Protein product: CASRSQGANYGYTF.

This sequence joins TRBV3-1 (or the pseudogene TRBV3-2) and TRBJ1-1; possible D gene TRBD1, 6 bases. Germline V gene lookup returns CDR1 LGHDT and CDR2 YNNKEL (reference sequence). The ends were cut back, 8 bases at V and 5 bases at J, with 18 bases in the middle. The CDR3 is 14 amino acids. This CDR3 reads CASRDTLGTTEAFF. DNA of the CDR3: TGTGCCAGCCGGGACACGCTCGGGACGACTGAAGCTTTCTTT.

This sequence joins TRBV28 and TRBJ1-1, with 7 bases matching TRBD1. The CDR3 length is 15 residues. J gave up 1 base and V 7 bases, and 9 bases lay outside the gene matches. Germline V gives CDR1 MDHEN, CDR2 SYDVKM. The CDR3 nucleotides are TGTGCCAGCATTTCGGACAGGAGAACGAACACTGAAGCTTTCTTT. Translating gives CASISDRRTNTEAFF.

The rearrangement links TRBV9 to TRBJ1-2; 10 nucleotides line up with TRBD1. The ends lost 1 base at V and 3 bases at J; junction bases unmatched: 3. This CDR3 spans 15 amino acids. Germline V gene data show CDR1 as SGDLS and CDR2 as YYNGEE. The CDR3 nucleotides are TGTGCCAGCAGCGTATTAGGGACAGGGGACTATGGCTACACCTTC. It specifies CASSVLGTGDYGYTF.